This TCR beta chain emerged from a study of CD8 T cells in Susac syndrome. Note on this clonotype: Antigen specificity is unknown.

Per the germline V gene, CDR1 is SNHLY and CDR2 is FYNNEI. V dropped 4 bases and J dropped 1 base, with 7 bases sitting between them. The CDR3 loop spans 13 amino acids. Findings of the study overall: The study found that Susac CD8+ clonal expansion peaked in TEMRA cells and active patients.

In contrast to the negatively isolated CD8+ and CD4+ T cells, TEMRA cells were FACS-enriched. cDNA came from about 0.5 to 1 ug RNA primed by random hexamers. By means of immunoSEQ multiplex PCR, TCR beta CDR3 spanning 54 Vbeta and 13 Jbeta underwent amplification. TCRdb independently ran MiXCR on the immunoSEQ multiplex PCR reads; one entry per CDR3 protein. Of tens of thousands of distinct CDR3 sequences listed, around 96% are singletons. Sample: CD8+ T cells from PBMCs. This clonotype was obtained from a human donor with Susac syndrome. This rearrangement joins TRBV2 to TRBJ2-5; no firm D call. The DNA for the CDR3 is TGTGCCAGCAGTGTGAGCCGCCAAGAGACCCAGTACTTC. Translated, it gives CASSVSRQETQYF.